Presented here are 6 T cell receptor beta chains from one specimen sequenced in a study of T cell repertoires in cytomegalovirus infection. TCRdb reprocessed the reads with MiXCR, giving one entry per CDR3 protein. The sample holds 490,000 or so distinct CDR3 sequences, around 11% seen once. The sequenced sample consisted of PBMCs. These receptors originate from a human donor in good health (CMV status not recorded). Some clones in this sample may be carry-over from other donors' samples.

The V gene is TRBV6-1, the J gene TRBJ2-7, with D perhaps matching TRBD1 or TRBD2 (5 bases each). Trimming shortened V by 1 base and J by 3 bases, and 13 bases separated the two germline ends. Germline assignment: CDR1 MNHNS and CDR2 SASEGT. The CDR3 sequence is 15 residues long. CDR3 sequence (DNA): TGTGCCAGCAGTGAAGGAGGGAACAGGCTCTACGAGCAGTACTTC. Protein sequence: CASSEGGNRLYEQYF.

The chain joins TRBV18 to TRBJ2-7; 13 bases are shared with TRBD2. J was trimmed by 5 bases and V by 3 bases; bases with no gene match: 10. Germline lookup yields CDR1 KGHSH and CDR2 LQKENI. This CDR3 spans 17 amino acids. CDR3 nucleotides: TGTGCCAGCTCACCGAAGTCTACTAGCGGGGGGGCCCACGAGCAGTACTTC. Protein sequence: CASSPKSTSGGAHEQYF.

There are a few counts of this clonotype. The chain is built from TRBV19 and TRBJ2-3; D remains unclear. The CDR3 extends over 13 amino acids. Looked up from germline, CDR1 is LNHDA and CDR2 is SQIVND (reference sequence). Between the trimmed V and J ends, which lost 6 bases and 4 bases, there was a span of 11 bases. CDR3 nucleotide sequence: TGTGCCAGTAGGTGGGGTCGGGCAGATACGCAGTATTTT. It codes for CASRWGRADTQYF.

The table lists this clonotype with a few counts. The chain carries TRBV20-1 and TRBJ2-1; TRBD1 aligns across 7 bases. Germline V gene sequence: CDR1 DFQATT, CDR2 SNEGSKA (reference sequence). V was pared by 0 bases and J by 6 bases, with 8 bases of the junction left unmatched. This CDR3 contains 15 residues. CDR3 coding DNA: TGCAGTGCTAGAGATTCGGACAGGTCTGGCAATGAGCAGTTCTTC. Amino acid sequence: CSARDSDRSGNEQFF.

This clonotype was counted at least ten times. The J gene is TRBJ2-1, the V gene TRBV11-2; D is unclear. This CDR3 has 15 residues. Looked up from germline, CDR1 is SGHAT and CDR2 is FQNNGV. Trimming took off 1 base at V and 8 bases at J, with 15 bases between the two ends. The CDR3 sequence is CASSLGRVSGHEQFF. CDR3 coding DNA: TGTGCCAGCAGCTTAGGAAGGGTCAGTGGGCATGAGCAGTTCTTC.

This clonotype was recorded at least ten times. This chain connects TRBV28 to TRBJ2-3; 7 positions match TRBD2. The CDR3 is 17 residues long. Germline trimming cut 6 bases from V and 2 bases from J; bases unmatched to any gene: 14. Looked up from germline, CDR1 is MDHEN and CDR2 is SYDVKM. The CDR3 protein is CASRLRSLAENTDTQYF. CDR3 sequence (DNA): TGTGCCAGCAGACTTAGGTCGCTAGCGGAAAACACAGATACGCAGTATTTT.